The T cell receptor beta chain described here comes from a study of cytomegalovirus exposure and HLA in healthy donors. PCR involved 60 Vbeta and 13 Jbeta primers. Generated by immunoSEQ multiplex PCR, the TCRdb table keeps only in-frame clones and is missing some. The repertoire includes a few hundred thousand clones, about 89% of them detected once, and 1% sits in the top ten. This clone showed up just once. The CDR3 is 15 amino acids. Trimming removed 4 bases from V and 8 bases from J, with 17 bases in between. The germline V gene encodes CDR1 SGHAT and CDR2 FQNNGV. The chain links TRBV11-2 to TRBJ1-4, with a possible D match to TRBD1 (6 bases). Sequencing was carried out using PBMCs. This clonotype originated in a woman aged 18-29 years in good health and CMV-seronegative. The CDR3 loop is CASSWGGGRQEKLFF. The CDR3 DNA reads as TGTGCCAGCAGCTGGGGCGGGGGGCGGCAGGAAAAACTGTTTTTT.